The subject of this entry is one T cell receptor (beta chain). This sample stems from a study of PD-L1 blockade in urothelial cancer. The data were produced by immunoSEQ multiplex PCR, yet TCRdb's version contains in-frame clones alone and is incomplete. This repertoire shows some 89,000 clones, more than 70% found once; its top ten account for approximately 15%. The CDR3 spans 14 residues. V gave up 3 bases and J gave up 2 bases, with 10 bases separating them. CDR1 and CDR2 from the germline V gene are MNHEY and SMNVEV (reference sequence). Described time point: pretreatment peripheral blood. This clonotype was sampled from a man in his 60s with urothelial cancer. This specimen consisted of PBMCs, obtained around atezolizumab (anti-PD-L1) treatment. J is TRBJ1-1 and V is TRBV27; a possible D gene is TRBD1 (6 bases). Here the CDR3 reads CASSFGQRNTEAFF. The DNA of the CDR3 is TGTGCCAGCAGTTTCGGACAGAGAAACACTGAAGCTTTCTTT.